A single sample is the source of the 32 T cell receptor beta chains below, sequenced in a study of cytomegalovirus exposure and HLA in healthy donors. The PCR was carried out with 60 Vbeta primers and 13 Jbeta primers. Data came from immunoSEQ multiplex PCR; TCRdb stores just in-frame clones and leaves some out. The sample has 150,000 to 200,000 clones, 70% to 80% seen once. Sequencing was carried out using PBMCs. These receptors came from a man aged 30 to 45 in good health and CMV-seropositive.

This chain connects TRBV5-1 to TRBJ2-1, with 7 bases identical to TRBD2. Germline V gene sequence: CDR1 SGHRS, CDR2 YFSETQ. With 7 bases clipped from V and 8 bases from J, the junction kept 9 bases outside the gene matches. The CDR3 length is 13 residues. In DNA form, the CDR3 reads TGCGCCAGCGGTGAGCTAGCGGCCGATGAGCAGTTCTTC. Its protein product is CASGELAADEQFF.

This chain joins TRBV12-5 and TRBJ2-2, with D perhaps matching TRBD1 (5 bases). CDR3 size: 18 residues. The V and J ends lost 2 bases and 0 bases respectively, with 16 bases between them. CDR1 is LGHNT and CDR2 is FRNRAP in the germline V gene. The CDR3 nucleotides read TGTGCTAGTGGTTTGCCTGGGGCAGGAAACGCGAACACCGGGGAGCTGTTTTTT. Protein sequence: CASGLPGAGNANTGELFF.

The CDR3 nucleotides read TGTGCCAGCAGCAAAGTGGGAGGGGTCCACGAGCAGTACTTC. This codes for CASSKVGGVHEQYF. This chain uses TRBV7-3 with TRBJ2-7; 7 positions agree with TRBD2. The CDR3 consists of 14 residues. The germline gives CDR1 SGHTA, CDR2 FQGTGA. Germline trimming cut 5 bases from V and 5 bases from J; bases unmatched to any gene: 9.

The chain combines TRBV4-2 with TRBJ2-5; 7 bases agree with TRBD1. The V segment lost 0 bases and the J segment 0 bases; nucleotides outside the gene matches: 7. The CDR3 totals 17 residues. Per germline, CDR1 LGHNA and CDR2 YNFKEQ. The CDR3 DNA follows: TGTGCCAGCAGCCAAGATCTGGCAGGGGGATACCAAGAGACCCAGTACTTC. It specifies CASSQDLAGGYQETQYF.

This chain connects TRBV4-3 to TRBJ2-7; 9 bases agree with TRBD1. Losses at the gene ends were 4 bases for V and 2 bases for J; bases not matched to a gene: 6. This CDR3 is 15 amino acids long. Germline V gene lookup returns CDR1 LGHNA and CDR2 YSLEER. In DNA, the CDR3 is TGCGCCAGCAGCCGAGAACGGACAGGGGCCTACGAGCAGTACTTC. The encoded protein is CASSRERTGAYEQYF.

This clone was detected once. This sequence joins TRBV7-2 and TRBJ1-1, with D possibly TRBD1 on 5 matching bases. V was shortened by 3 bases and J by 5 bases, with 13 bases between the two germline ends. The CDR3 sequence is 14 residues long. Germline CDR1 is SGHTA and CDR2 is FQGNSA. The CDR3 DNA reads as TGTGCCAGCAGCTTTTACGGGGGTGAGACTGAAGCTTTCTTT. Amino acid sequence: CASSFYGGETEAFF.

The chain recombines TRBV9 with TRBJ1-1, with TRBD1 matching 8 bases. CDR3 size: 14 residues. V trimming: 3 bases; J trimming: 5 bases; junction bases outside the gene matches: 6. Germline V gene lookup returns CDR1 SGDLS and CDR2 YYNGEE. CDR3 DNA: TGTGCCAGCAGCGCCCGACAGGGGAAGACTGAAGCTTTCTTT. Translated, it gives CASSARQGKTEAFF.

V and J are TRBV28 and TRBJ2-7; 9 positions match TRBD2. This CDR3 has 15 amino acids. Germline CDR1 reads MDHEN; CDR2 reads SYDVKM. V gave up 0 bases and J gave up 2 bases; unmatched junction bases: 2. The CDR3 DNA follows: TGTGCCAGCAGTTTATGGGCGGGGGGGCCCTACGAGCAGTACTTC. It specifies CASSLWAGGPYEQYF.

This sequence joins TRBV9 and TRBJ2-5; D unclear. CDR1 and CDR2 from the germline V gene are SGDLS and YYNGEE. The CDR3 has 14 amino acids. The V end was cut by 3 bases, the J end by 3 bases, with 12 bases between. This CDR3 reads CASSAGAIEETQYF. CDR3 nucleotide sequence: TGTGCCAGCAGCGCCGGAGCGATTGAAGAGACCCAGTACTTC.

The sample holds a few counts of this clone. The chain uses TRBV19 and TRBJ1-6, with TRBD1 identical over 11 bases. The V gene end was trimmed by 5 bases and the J gene end by 9 bases; junction bases not matched to a gene: 9. Germline CDR1 is LNHDA and CDR2 is SQIVND (reference sequence). The CDR3 totals 16 residues. This CDR3 reads CASSPTRTGGGSPLHF. CDR3 in DNA: TGTGCCAGTAGTCCAACCAGGACAGGGGGCGGTTCACCCCTCCACTTT.

The V call is TRBV12-5, the J call TRBJ2-7, with D tentatively TRBD1 (6 bases). The length of the CDR3 is 15 residues. Germline CDR1 is LGHNT and CDR2 is FRNRAP. The V end was cut by 4 bases, the J end by 1 base, with 14 bases between. The CDR3 spells CASGSLTGRSYEQYF. The CDR3 region has the DNA TGTGCTAGTGGTTCACTGACAGGTCGTTCCTACGAGCAGTACTTC.

The chain carries TRBV5-6 and TRBJ2-2; D call uncertain. Germline V gives CDR1 SGHDT, CDR2 YYEEEE. This CDR3 is 15 amino acids long. V lost 0 bases and J lost 7, with 13 bases in between. In DNA, the CDR3 is TGTGCCAGCAGCTTGGATCGTCTTTATCTCGGGGAGCTGTTTTTT. It yields the protein CASSLDRLYLGELFF. Complete variable domain (other parts from reference TRBV5-6 and TRBJ2-2): DAGVTQSPTHLIKTRGQQVTLRCSPKSGHDTVSWYQQALGQGPQFIFQYYEEEERQRGNFPDRFSGHQFPNYSSELNVNALLLGDSALYLCASSLDRLYLGELFFGEGSRLTVL.

The chain has TRBV7-2 and TRBJ2-2; 8 nucleotides align to TRBD2. Germline V CDR1 and CDR2: SGHTA, FQGNSA. The J segment lost 3 bases and the V segment lost 5 bases, leaving 8 bases of the junction unmatched. This CDR3 region has 16 residues. The CDR3 bases are TGTGCCAGCAGCAGCGGGACTAGTGGTGACACCGGGGAGCTGTTTTTT. The encoded protein is CASSSGTSGDTGELFF.

The count of this clone is one. The chain combines TRBV9 with TRBJ2-3; D is perhaps TRBD2 (5 bases). The V gene lost 0 bases and the J gene lost 4 bases, with 9 bases spanning the gap. This CDR3 has 14 residues. Germline lookup yields CDR1 SGDLS and CDR2 YYNGEE. The CDR3 here is CASSVAAGSDTQYF. The CDR3 nucleotides are TGTGCCAGCAGCGTAGCTGCGGGTTCAGATACGCAGTATTTT.

This clone was observed a single time. The CDR3 protein is CSVGGGQGINEQFF. CDR3 coding DNA: TGCAGCGTTGGGGGAGGGCAGGGGATAAATGAGCAGTTCTTC. The chain employs TRBV29-1 and TRBJ2-1; D may be TRBD2 (7 bases). The CDR3 loop spans 14 amino acids. Germline-derived CDR1 and CDR2 are SQVTM and ANQGSEA. The V and J ends lost 4 bases and 7 bases respectively, with 17 bases between them.

This chain links TRBV6-5 with TRBJ2-1, with 12 nucleotides matching TRBD2. The CDR3 covers 14 residues. Losses at the gene ends were 7 bases for V and 7 bases for J; bases not matched to a gene: 5. Germline V gives CDR1 MNHEY, CDR2 SVGAGI. The CDR3 loop reads CASIPSGGENEQFF. In DNA form, the CDR3 reads TGTGCCAGCATCCCTAGCGGGGGGGAAAATGAGCAGTTCTTC.

The V and J genes are TRBV4-1 and TRBJ2-1, with TRBD2 matching over 9 bases. Germline V gene sequence: CDR1 MGHRA, CDR2 YSYEKL. J lost 0 bases, V lost 0 bases, and 6 bases had no gene match. This CDR3 contains 18 residues. The CDR3 sequence is CASSQDSSGSLSYNEQFF. In DNA, the CDR3 is TGCGCCAGCAGCCAAGATAGTAGCGGGAGTCTCTCCTACAATGAGCAGTTCTTC.

The rearrangement links TRBV6-5 to TRBJ1-1, with 10 bases that match TRBD1. V lost 5 bases and J lost 5; bases outside the gene matches: 5. The germline gives CDR1 MNHEY, CDR2 SVGAGI. The CDR3 has 14 residues. CDR3 loop: CASSRQGAWTEAFF. The CDR3 DNA is TGTGCCAGCAGTCGACAGGGGGCTTGGACTGAAGCTTTCTTT.

This clone was detected only once. This rearrangement joins TRBV7-2 to TRBJ2-1; 7 bases map to TRBD1. Germline CDR1 is SGHTA and CDR2 is FQGNSA. V shed 5 bases, J shed 4 bases, and the junction held 8 bases outside the gene matches. The CDR3 extends over 15 amino acids. The CDR3 loop reads CASSADRIKYNEQFF. DNA for the CDR3: TGTGCCAGCAGCGCGGACAGGATAAAATACAATGAGCAGTTCTTC.

The genes are TRBV5-6 and TRBJ1-4; 9 bases agree with TRBD1. The CDR3 contains 14 residues. V lost 4 bases, J lost 8 bases, and 6 bases stayed unmatched. From germline, CDR1 is SGHDT and CDR2 YYEEEE. For the CDR3, the DNA is TGTGCCAGCAGCGGGACAGGGTCAGGAGAAAAACTGTTTTTT. It codes for CASSGTGSGEKLFF.

The rearrangement links TRBV7-6 to TRBJ1-4, with D possibly TRBD1 on 5 matching bases. Germline assignment: CDR1 SGHVS and CDR2 FNYEAQ. The ends were cut back, 5 bases at V and 8 bases at J, with 18 bases in the middle. The CDR3 contains 15 residues. In nucleotides, the CDR3 is TGTGCCAGCAGCCAAGGGACTCTACTTCGGGAAAAACTGTTTTTT. Its translation is CASSQGTLLREKLFF.

This rearrangement joins TRBV29-1 to TRBJ2-7; TRBD2 aligns across 10 bases. The CDR3 runs 15 residues. The trim removed 7 bases at V and 2 bases at J, leaving 11 bases unmatched. CDR1 is SQVTM, CDR2 ANQGSEA, per germline. Here the CDR3 DNA reads TGCAGCGCACGGCTAGCGGGGGCCCAACCCTACGAGCAGTACTTC. Protein sequence: CSARLAGAQPYEQYF.

V and J are TRBV6-6 and TRBJ2-2; 7 bases match TRBD2. CDR3 length: 14 residues. Losses at the gene ends were 7 bases for V and 2 bases for J; bases not matched to a gene: 4. Germline CDR1 MNHNY, CDR2 SVGAGI (reference sequence). The CDR3 nucleotides read TGTGCCAGCATCCGGGACTACAACACCGGGGAGCTGTTTTTT. Translated: CASIRDYNTGELFF.

The CDR3, as DNA: TGTGCCAGCTCACCACCCCCCGAGCGACTAGCGGGGGCCCTACAAGAGACCCAGTACTTC. It translates to CASSPPPERLAGALQETQYF. The chain couples TRBV18 to TRBJ2-5; 12 bases agree with TRBD2. Germline CDR1 KGHSH, CDR2 LQKENI. The ends lost 0 bases at V and 2 bases at J; junction bases unmatched: 13. The CDR3 covers 20 residues.

The genes are TRBV5-4 and TRBJ2-4; D might be TRBD1 (6 bases). Per germline, CDR1 SGHNT and CDR2 YYREEE (reference sequence). The ends were cut back, 0 bases at V and 8 bases at J, with 12 bases in the middle. The CDR3 is made up of 14 amino acids. Here the CDR3 reads CASSLGTRGDIQYF. In nucleotides, the CDR3 is TGTGCCAGCAGCTTGGGTACCAGGGGTGACATTCAGTACTTC.

The chain recombines TRBV7-2 with TRBJ2-1, with D hard to call. This CDR3 comprises 15 residues. Germline V gives CDR1 SGHTA, CDR2 FQGNSA. Trimming stripped 0 bases from V and 6 bases from J, with 12 bases between. The CDR3 region has the DNA TGTGCCAGCAGCTTAGCAAACATGATAGCCAATGAGCAGTTCTTC. Translated, it gives CASSLANMIANEQFF.

The V and J genes are TRBV27 and TRBJ1-2, with D possibly matching TRBD1 (5 bases). Trimming removed 2 bases at V and 5 bases at J, with 9 bases between. The CDR3 loop spans 13 amino acids. CDR1 and CDR2 (germline): MNHEY, SMNVEV (reference sequence). This CDR3 is CASSLTGGYGYTF. The CDR3 region has the DNA TGTGCCAGCAGTTTAACGGGGGGTTATGGCTACACCTTC.

V and J are TRBV7-3 and TRBJ2-2; the match to TRBD1 covers 7 bases. This CDR3 is 15 amino acids long. Germline trimming cut 5 bases from V and 4 bases from J; bases unmatched to any gene: 7. Germline CDR1 and CDR2: SGHTA and FQGTGA. The CDR3 region is CASSLQTGSTGELFF. CDR3 DNA: TGTGCCAGCAGCCTTCAGACAGGGAGCACCGGGGAGCTGTTTTTT.

The chain joins TRBV5-1 to TRBJ2-5; 7 bases are a match to TRBD1. The J call may be incorrect, as the DNA end agrees better with TRBJ2-7. Germline assignment: CDR1 SGHRS and CDR2 YFSETQ. The CDR3 length is 14 residues. CDR3 nucleotide sequence: TGCGCCAGCAGCCCGGGACAGTTAACCTACGAGCAGTACTTC. This gives the protein CASSPGQLTYEQYF.

This clone was observed a single time. The J gene is TRBJ2-3, the V gene TRBV19; 13 bases are a match to TRBD2. Germline CDR1 is LNHDA and CDR2 is SQIVND (reference sequence). After removal of 9 bases from V and 4 bases from J, the junction contained 1 base not matched to a gene. The CDR3 spans 13 residues. The CDR3 sequence: CASGLAGADTQYF. The CDR3 DNA follows: TGTGCCAGCGGACTAGCGGGGGCAGATACGCAGTATTTT.

The chain is built from TRBV14 and TRBJ2-7, with 8 bases fitting TRBD1. This CDR3 is 15 amino acids long. V lost 5 bases to trimming and J lost 3 bases; unmatched junction nucleotides: 9. Germline V lookup: CDR1 SGHDN, CDR2 FVKESK. The CDR3 here is CASSDWTGKDYEQYF. In DNA form, the CDR3 reads TGTGCCAGCAGCGACTGGACAGGGAAGGACTACGAGCAGTACTTC.

This rearrangement joins TRBV7-2 to TRBJ2-1, with D possibly matching TRBD1 (5 bases). CDR1 and CDR2 (germline): SGHTA, FQGNSA. This CDR3 comprises 14 residues. The V end lost 3 bases, the J end lost 5 bases, and 11 bases lay between the germline ends. The chain's CDR3 is CASSFQTGNNEQFF. The DNA of the CDR3 is TGTGCCAGCAGCTTTCAAACAGGTAACAATGAGCAGTTCTTC.